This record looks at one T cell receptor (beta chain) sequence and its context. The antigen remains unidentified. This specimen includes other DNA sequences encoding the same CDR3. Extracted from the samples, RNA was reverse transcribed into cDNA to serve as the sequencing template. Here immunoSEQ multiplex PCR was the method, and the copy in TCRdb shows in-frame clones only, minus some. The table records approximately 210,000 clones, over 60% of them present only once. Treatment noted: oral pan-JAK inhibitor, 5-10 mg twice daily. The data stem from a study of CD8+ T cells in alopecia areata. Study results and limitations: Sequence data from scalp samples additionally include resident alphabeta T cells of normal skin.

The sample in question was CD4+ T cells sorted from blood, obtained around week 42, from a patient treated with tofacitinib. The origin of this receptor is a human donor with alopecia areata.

The CDR3 bases are TGCAGCGTTGAGCGGCCGGGGACGAACACTGAAGCTTTCTTT. Its protein is CSVERPGTNTEAFF. This sequence joins TRBV29-1 and TRBJ1-1; D is perhaps TRBD1 (5 bases). Germline V lookup: CDR1 SQVTM, CDR2 ANQGSEA. The CDR3 is made up of 14 amino acids. The V and J ends lost 3 bases and 1 base respectively, with 12 bases between them.